The 6 T cell receptor beta chains below come from one sample, sequenced in a study of CD8 T cells in ankylosing spondylitis. TCRdb reprocessed the 5' RACE reads via MiXCR and lists one record per CDR3 protein. The sample records around 320,000 distinct CDR3 sequences, more than 20% being singletons. Material: blood, either unsorted or a sorted T cell fraction (not recorded which). The receptors here all came from a female donor with ankylosing spondylitis or in good health (not recorded which).

This chain joins TRBV9 and TRBJ2-7, with D perhaps being TRBD1 or TRBD2 (5 bases each). Trimming stripped 4 bases from V and 7 bases from J, with 15 bases between. Germline lookup yields CDR1 SGDLS and CDR2 YYNGEE. The CDR3 covers 13 residues. The CDR3 loop reads CASSFRGDLEQYF. The CDR3 DNA follows: TGTGCCAGCAGCTTCAGAGGGGATTTGGAGCAGTACTTC.

This clonotype was seen repeatedly, ten times or more. The chain has TRBV20-1 and TRBJ2-1, with D maybe TRBD2 (5 bases). This CDR3 is built from 16 residues. V lost 0 bases and J 1 base, leaving 13 bases between the germline ends. Germline values: CDR1 DFQATT, CDR2 SNEGSKA (reference sequence). The CDR3: CSARDWEKQSYNEQFF. CDR3 in DNA: TGCAGTGCTAGAGATTGGGAGAAGCAATCCTACAATGAGCAGTTCTTC.

This clonotype was found once. This chain links TRBV29-1 with TRBJ2-1; TRBD2 matches at 8 bases. V lost 5 bases to trimming and J lost 7 bases; unmatched junction nucleotides: 10. Germline CDR1 and CDR2: SQVTM and ANQGSEA. The CDR3 has 14 amino acids. This chain's CDR3 is CSVTGTRGLNEQFF. CDR3 DNA: TGCAGCGTTACCGGGACTAGAGGTTTAAATGAGCAGTTCTTC.

The chain has TRBV6-2 or TRBV6-3 and TRBJ2-4, with a possible D match to TRBD1 (6 bases). This CDR3 has 14 residues. Germline CDR1 is MNHEY and CDR2 is SVGEGT. V was clipped by 4 bases and J by 8 bases, with 15 bases between them. CDR3 in amino acids: CASSWTGPGDIQYF. As DNA, the CDR3 is TGTGCCAGCAGTTGGACGGGGCCAGGGGACATTCAGTACTTC.

The chain links TRBV2 to TRBJ2-1; TRBD1 matches at 9 bases. This CDR3 region has 14 residues. Trimming removed 6 bases from V and 7 bases from J; junction bases left unmatched: 7. Germline lookup yields CDR1 SNHLY and CDR2 FYNNEI. The CDR3 DNA reads TGTGCCAGCAGGGCAGGGACAGGGAGGAATGAGCAGTTCTTC. Translating it yields CASRAGTGRNEQFF.

This clonotype has a handful of counts. The chain links TRBV6-1 to TRBJ2-1; 7 nucleotides match TRBD1. V gave up 5 bases and J gave up 6 bases; unmatched junction bases: 10. The CDR3 loop spans 15 amino acids. CDR1 is MNHNS, CDR2 SASEGT, per germline. CDR3 nucleotides: TGTGCCAGCAGTCGGGACAGCTCTAGCATCAATGAGCAGTTCTTC. It translates to CASSRDSSSINEQFF.